These 21 T cell receptor beta chains originate from one sample sequenced in a study of cytomegalovirus exposure and HLA in healthy donors. Primers: 60 Vbeta forward and 13 Jbeta reverse. TCRdb's copy holds only in-frame clones and misses some; the assay was immunoSEQ multiplex PCR. The sample contains about 160,000 clones, roughly 77% of which appear only once. The sequencing sample was made of PBMCs. The receptors originated from a man aged 50 to 60 in good health and CMV-seropositive.

V gene TRBV11-2 combines with J gene TRBJ2-5, with TRBD1 as a possible D gene (6 bases). Trimming took 1 base from V and 5 from J, leaving 11 bases between them. This CDR3 comprises 14 residues. The V gene's germline CDR1 is SGHAT and CDR2 FQNNGV. The CDR3 loop reads CASSLGTGRETQYF. The CDR3 nucleotides are TGTGCCAGCAGCTTAGGAACAGGGCGCGAGACCCAGTACTTC.

The gene calls are TRBV5-4 and TRBJ1-1, with TRBD1 identical over 11 bases. V trimming: 3 bases; J trimming: 1 base; junction bases outside the gene matches: 8. CDR3 length equals 17 residues. Germline CDR1 is SGHNT and CDR2 is YYREEE (reference sequence). The CDR3 protein is CASSSTGTGGQNTEAFF. CDR3 sequence (DNA): TGTGCCAGCAGCTCGACCGGGACAGGGGGTCAGAACACTGAAGCTTTCTTT.

The chain joins TRBV9 to TRBJ2-1, with 7 bases identical to TRBD1. This CDR3 contains 16 residues. V dropped 0 bases and J dropped 2; count of bases not matched to a gene: 5. CDR1 and CDR2 (germline): SGDLS, YYNGEE. CDR3 loop: CASSVEPGGPYNEQFF. CDR3 nucleotides: TGTGCCAGCAGCGTAGAACCAGGGGGACCCTACAATGAGCAGTTCTTC.

This clone appeared a single time. The chain joins TRBV5-5 to TRBJ2-7, with unresolved D. The ends were cut back, 4 bases at V and 0 bases at J, with 8 bases in the middle. Germline assignment: CDR1 SGHKS and CDR2 YYEKEE (reference sequence). The CDR3 totals 13 residues. The CDR3: CASSGQSSYEQYF. CDR3 coding DNA: TGTGCCAGCAGCGGGCAGAGCTCCTACGAGCAGTACTTC.

The chain has TRBV10-3 and TRBJ1-5, with 8 bases aligning to TRBD1. The CDR3 is 15 residues long. Germline-derived CDR1 and CDR2 are ENHRY and SYGVKD. V dropped 10 bases and J dropped 4; count of bases not matched to a gene: 12. The CDR3 DNA reads TGTGCCACCAGGGCAGGGGGCGCGGAGAATCAGCCCCAGCATTTT. It translates to CATRAGGAENQPQHF.

This chain links TRBV27 with TRBJ2-4, with D possibly matching TRBD2 (6 bases). The V end lost 2 bases, the J end lost 10 bases, and 21 bases lay between the germline ends. The CDR3 is made up of 16 amino acids. The germline CDR1 and CDR2 sequences are MNHEY and SMNVEV (reference sequence). In nucleotides, the CDR3 is TGTGCCAGCAGTTTAAGGGGACCCCGGAGGGAAGGTATTCAGTACTTC. Protein: CASSLRGPRREGIQYF.

CDR3 bases: TGTGCCAGCAGCGCCGGACAGGCGAGCAATCAGCCCCAGCATTTT. This sequence encodes CASSAGQASNQPQHF. J is TRBJ1-5 and V is TRBV9; 7 bases line up with TRBD1. The V gene end was trimmed by 3 bases and the J gene end by 1 base; junction bases not matched to a gene: 4. The germline gives CDR1 SGDLS, CDR2 YYNGEE. This CDR3 has 15 amino acids.

The J gene is TRBJ1-5, the V gene TRBV6-4; possibly TRBD1 for D (5 bases). The germline V gene encodes CDR1 MRHNA and CDR2 SNTAGT. The CDR3 runs 15 residues. The V end was cut by 3 bases, the J end by 2 bases, with 11 bases between. CDR3 bases: TGTGCCAGCAGTGAGTCGGGGGGTGGCAATCAGCCCCAGCATTTT. This gives the protein CASSESGGGNQPQHF.

The chain carries TRBV5-4 and TRBJ2-7; TRBD1 might be the D (5 bases). Trimming pared 1 base from V and 2 bases from J, leaving 10 bases between. The CDR3 spans 14 residues. Germline values: CDR1 SGHNT, CDR2 YYREEE (reference sequence). The CDR3 spells CASSLRAGPYEQYF. DNA for the CDR3: TGTGCCAGCAGCTTGAGGGCAGGGCCCTACGAGCAGTACTTC.

This clone occurred a few times. The rearrangement uses TRBV6-6 and TRBJ1-1; D gene unclear. Germline values: CDR1 MNHNY, CDR2 SVGAGI (reference sequence). V was pared by 0 bases and J by 2 bases, with 4 bases between. There are 13 residues in the CDR3. The CDR3 reads CASSYSSNTEAFF. The DNA of the CDR3 is TGTGCCAGCAGTTACTCGAGTAACACTGAAGCTTTCTTT.

DNA of the CDR3: TGCGCCAGCAGCGGCGACAGAAATGAAAAACTGTTTTTT. Amino acid sequence: CASSGDRNEKLFF. The chain employs TRBV5-1 and TRBJ1-4; D is perhaps TRBD1 (5 bases). The V end was cut by 4 bases, the J end by 5 bases, with 9 bases between. The V gene's germline CDR1 is SGHRS and CDR2 YFSETQ. CDR3 length: 13 residues.

V and J are TRBV10-3 and TRBJ2-2, with D perhaps matching TRBD2 (6 bases). CDR3 length: 15 amino acids. The germline gives CDR1 ENHRY, CDR2 SYGVKD. V lost 2 bases to trimming and J lost 5 bases, with 12 bases between them. The CDR3 protein is CAISEGGAGTGELFF. CDR3 nucleotides: TGTGCCATCAGTGAGGGCGGGGCCGGAACCGGGGAGCTGTTTTTT.

The chain links TRBV9 to TRBJ2-3; tentative D call: TRBD2 (7 bases). V was clipped by 1 base and J by 0 bases, with 12 bases between them. The germline CDR1 and CDR2 sequences are SGDLS and YYNGEE. There are 16 residues in the CDR3. CDR3 sequence: CASSVMRGGSTDTQYF. CDR3 coding DNA: TGTGCCAGCAGCGTAATGAGGGGGGGGAGCACAGATACGCAGTATTTT.

The chain recombines TRBV4-1 with TRBJ2-1; the match to TRBD2 covers 7 bases. Germline loops: CDR1 MGHRA, CDR2 YSYEKL. V was clipped by 4 bases and J by 4 bases; unmatched bases: 7. The CDR3 is 15 amino acids. CDR3 sequence: CASSPSGALYNEQFF. CDR3 nucleotides: TGCGCCAGCAGCCCGAGCGGGGCCCTATACAATGAGCAGTTCTTC.

This clone occurred once. This chain links TRBV27 with TRBJ2-5; 11 nucleotides align to TRBD1. The V gene's germline CDR1 is MNHEY and CDR2 SMNVEV (reference sequence). This CDR3 spans 15 amino acids. Trimming took 5 bases from V and 6 from J; bases not matched to a gene: 8. This chain's CDR3 is CASSTLRDRGKTQYF. For the CDR3, the DNA is TGTGCCAGCAGTACGCTCCGGGACAGGGGGAAGACCCAGTACTTC.

The rearrangement links TRBV7-9 to TRBJ1-1, with D perhaps matching TRBD1 (6 bases). V lost 8 bases to trimming and J lost 3 bases, with 19 bases between them. From germline, CDR1 is SEHNR and CDR2 FQNEAQ (reference sequence). This CDR3 has 15 residues. CDR3 in DNA: TGTGCCAGCCCTAGGCCGGCCAGGGGCGACACTGAAGCTTTCTTT. Translating gives CASPRPARGDTEAFF.

J is TRBJ1-2 and V is TRBV6-5, with TRBD1 matching over 11 bases. V lost 9 bases to trimming and J lost 7 bases; unmatched junction nucleotides: 1. Germline V gene data show CDR1 as MNHEY and CDR2 as SVGAGI. The length of the CDR3 is 11 residues. CDR3 bases: TGTGCCAGTGGACAGGGGGCTGGCTACACCTTC. Residues: CASGQGAGYTF.

CDR3 amino acids: CASSLARGTGNTIYF. The CDR3 DNA is TGTGCCAGCAGCTTAGCTCGGGGAACTGGAAACACCATATATTTT. This chain joins TRBV7-9 and TRBJ1-3, with D uncertain. CDR3 length: 15 amino acids. Germline V CDR1 and CDR2: SEHNR, FQNEAQ (reference sequence). Trimming cost V 0 bases and J 2 bases, with 8 bases left between them. Full variable domain (rest looked up from reference TRBV7-9 and TRBJ1-3): DTGVSQNPRHKITKRGQNVTFRCDPISEHNRLYWYRQTLGQGPEFLTYFQNEAQLEKSRLLSDRFSAERPKGSFSTLEIQRTEQGDSAMYLCASSLARGTGNTIYFGEGSWLTVV.

The chain recombines TRBV9 with TRBJ2-2, with TRBD2 identical over 7 bases. V was pared by 9 bases and J by 3 bases, with 8 bases of the junction left unmatched. Per the germline V gene, CDR1 is SGDLS and CDR2 is YYNGEE. This CDR3 is built from 14 residues. CDR3 loop: CATSPAGYTGELFF. CDR3 bases: TGTGCCACTTCCCCAGCGGGGTACACCGGGGAGCTGTTTTTT.

The V call is TRBV19, the J call TRBJ1-2; D perhaps matches TRBD1 (6 bases). There are 14 residues in the CDR3. V dropped 6 bases and J dropped 4 bases, with 15 bases sitting between them. Germline loops: CDR1 LNHDA, CDR2 SQIVND (reference sequence). CDR3 in amino acids: CASRERTAPYGYTF. CDR3 in DNA: TGTGCCAGTAGGGAAAGGACAGCGCCCTATGGCTACACCTTC.

The V call is TRBV6-5, the J call TRBJ2-5; the match to TRBD1 covers 8 bases. Trimming at V came to 5 bases and at J to 11 bases, leaving 7 bases not matched to a gene. Germline V gene data show CDR1 as MNHEY and CDR2 as SVGAGI. The CDR3 contains 12 residues. CDR3 loop: CASSDRGREQYF. CDR3 nucleotides: TGTGCCAGCAGTGACAGGGGAAGAGAGCAGTACTTC.